This T cell receptor beta chain was observed in a study of radiotherapy plus CTLA-4 blockade in lung cancer. Sequencing was performed with immunoSEQ multiplex PCR; in TCRdb, only in-frame clones are kept and a portion is missing. The sample lists roughly 62,000 clones; approximately 76% were seen once. Germline V lookup: CDR1 SGHRS, CDR2 YFSETQ. This CDR3 region has 16 residues. V and J are TRBV5-1 and TRBJ2-5; D is ambiguous. The tail of the sequence fits TRBJ2-7 better, so the J call may be wrong. The specimen comprised peripheral blood, sampled from a patient treated with radiotherapy plus ipilimumab. This sequence originates from a human donor with non-small cell lung cancer who had a complete response to radiotherapy plus ipilimumab. This chain's CDR3 is CASSLAEAASSYEQYF. For the CDR3, the DNA is TGCGCCAGCAGCTTGGCCGAAGCAGCTAGCTCCTACGAGCAGTACTTC.